What follows are 8 T cell receptor beta chains derived from one specimen sequenced in a study of PD-1 blockade in classical Hodgkin lymphoma. Stated time point: cycle 4 day 1 (C4D1), after less than 7 weeks of nivolumab. Every one of the patients relapsed after autologous stem cell transplantation (brentuximab vedotin exposure was variable). Measured with immunoSEQ multiplex PCR; TCRdb has only the in-frame clones, and not every one. The table records 45,000 to 55,000 clones, roughly 80% of them present only once. Specimen: peripheral blood mononuclear cells (PBMCs), collected before the fourth cycle of nivolumab. These TCRs come from a human donor with classical Hodgkin lymphoma.

The chain joins TRBV9 to TRBJ2-7; possible D gene TRBD2, 5 bases. V was cut by 4 bases and J by 3 bases, with 11 bases left in between. CDR3 size: 13 residues. The germline V gene encodes CDR1 SGDLS and CDR2 YYNGEE. CDR3 sequence reads: CASSQDLDYEQYF. CDR3 DNA: TGTGCCAGCAGCCAGGACTTAGACTACGAGCAGTACTTC.

This rearrangement joins TRBV7-2 to TRBJ2-1, with 10 bases that match TRBD1. CDR3 size: 16 residues. V lost 3 bases, J lost 5 bases, and 7 bases stayed unmatched. The germline V gene encodes CDR1 SGHTA and CDR2 FQGNSA. The CDR3, as DNA: TGTGCCAGCAGCTTCCAGACAGGGGGCTGGGACAATGAGCAGTTCTTC. Translating gives CASSFQTGGWDNEQFF.

The V and J genes are TRBV7-9 and TRBJ2-7, with 9 bases matching TRBD1. Germline loops: CDR1 SEHNR, CDR2 FQNEAQ (reference sequence). The CDR3 has 15 residues. V shed 5 bases and J 1 base; nucleotides not matched to a gene: 6. The CDR3 region has the DNA TGTGCCAGCAGCGTAGGGACAGGGCCTTCCTACGAGCAGTACTTC. Translation gives CASSVGTGPSYEQYF.

This clone was found once. The rearrangement links TRBV27 to TRBJ2-7; perhaps TRBD1 as D (5 bases). The CDR3 is 13 amino acids. Per germline, CDR1 MNHEY and CDR2 SMNVEV (reference sequence). V lost 2 bases to trimming and J lost 4 bases, with 9 bases between them. CDR3 protein: CASSLQGPYEQYF. Written as DNA, the CDR3 is TGTGCCAGCAGTTTACAGGGTCCATACGAGCAGTACTTC.

This sequence joins TRBV11-3 and TRBJ2-2; D might be TRBD1 (7 bases). V lost 2 bases and J lost 6, with 10 bases in between. The length of the CDR3 is 14 residues. Germline V gene lookup returns CDR1 SGHNT and CDR2 YENEEA. CDR3 bases: TGTGCCAGCAGCTTAACAGGGGAGGCCGGGGAGCTGTTTTTT. Translated: CASSLTGEAGELFF.

The chain recombines TRBV28 with TRBJ2-4; a weak D match, TRBD1 (5 bases). Trimming stripped 2 bases from V and 0 bases from J, with 8 bases between. Germline V gene data show CDR1 as MDHEN and CDR2 as SYDVKM. This CDR3 has 15 amino acids. DNA for the CDR3: TGTGCCAGCAGTTTACAGGGCAGAGCCAAAAACATTCAGTACTTC. This encodes CASSLQGRAKNIQYF.

The chain uses TRBV2 and TRBJ1-1; D call uncertain. Germline V CDR1 and CDR2: SNHLY, FYNNEI. V dropped 8 bases and J dropped 1 base, with 23 bases sitting between them. CDR3 length equals 17 residues. The CDR3 region has the DNA TGTGCCAGCCTCCGGCCCATTGACCGGGAGGGGAACACTGAAGCTTTCTTT. This sequence encodes CASLRPIDREGNTEAFF.

The CDR3 protein is CASSFGLLLYEQYF. As DNA, the CDR3 is TGTGCCAGCAGCTTTGGTCTCCTTCTCTACGAGCAGTACTTC. This rearrangement joins TRBV7-2 to TRBJ2-7, with no clear D. V was trimmed by 3 bases and J by 3 bases, leaving 12 bases between them. This CDR3 spans 14 amino acids. CDR1 SGHTA and CDR2 FQGNSA come from the germline V gene.